Included here is one T cell receptor beta chain sequence, with context. What it binds is not known. These data originate in a study of chemoradiotherapy in HPV16-positive cancers. Overall study findings and caveats: HPV-specific T cells were functionally defined from only two HPV16-positive patients.

V was shortened by 0 bases and J by 4 bases, with 13 bases between the two germline ends. Germline V lookup: CDR1 LNHDA, CDR2 SQIVND (reference sequence). The CDR3 loop spans 16 amino acids. Assay: immunoSEQ multiplex PCR; the TCRdb copy retains only in-frame clones and omits some. Of roughly 5,300 clones listed, around 72% are singletons. The source is a human donor with HPV-associated anogenital cancer. The V and J genes are TRBV19 and TRBJ2-1, with D possibly matching TRBD1 (6 bases). The sample in question was tumor tissue, obtained from a patient who underwent chemoradiotherapy. CDR3 amino acids: CASSIEGAGPYNEQFF. DNA for the CDR3: TGTGCCAGTAGTATAGAGGGGGCGGGTCCATACAATGAGCAGTTCTTC.